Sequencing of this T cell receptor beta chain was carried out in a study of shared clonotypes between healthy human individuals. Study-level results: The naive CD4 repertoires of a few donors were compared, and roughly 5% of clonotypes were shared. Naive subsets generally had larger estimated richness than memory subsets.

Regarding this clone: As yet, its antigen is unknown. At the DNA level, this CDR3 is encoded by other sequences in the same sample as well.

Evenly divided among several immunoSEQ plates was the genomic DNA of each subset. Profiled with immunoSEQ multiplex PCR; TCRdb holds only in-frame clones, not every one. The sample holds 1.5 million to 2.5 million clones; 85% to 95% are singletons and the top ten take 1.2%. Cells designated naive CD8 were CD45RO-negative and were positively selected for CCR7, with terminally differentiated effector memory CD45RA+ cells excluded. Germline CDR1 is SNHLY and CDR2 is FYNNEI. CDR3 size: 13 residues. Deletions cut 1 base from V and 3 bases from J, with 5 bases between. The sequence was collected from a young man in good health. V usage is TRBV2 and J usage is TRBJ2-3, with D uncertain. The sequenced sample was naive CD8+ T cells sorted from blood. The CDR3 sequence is CASSEGLTDTQYF. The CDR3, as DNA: TGTGCCAGCAGTGAAGGACTGACAGATACGCAGTATTTT.